The 25 T cell receptor beta chains below were found in one sample sequenced in a study of vaccination effects on CD4 cells after COVID-19. Sequencing followed a ViraFEST assay step that expanded antigen-specific CD4+ T cells with viral peptide pools. When around 10 days of culture had elapsed, CD4+ T cells were isolated. Participants were vaccinated with two doses of either the BNT162b2 or mRNA-1273 vaccine. These receptors lack a known antigen. Sequencing was performed with immunoSEQ multiplex PCR; in TCRdb, only in-frame clones are kept and a portion is missing. The sample includes some 74,000 clones, about 80% of them seen just once. Sample: CD4+ T cells from PBMCs cultured with HCoV-229E spike peptides, taken after COVID-19 vaccination. These TCRs come from a human donor who received a COVID-19 vaccine.

The chain combines TRBV19 with TRBJ2-2; D may be TRBD2 (6 bases). The CDR3 contains 13 residues. The germline CDR1 and CDR2 sequences are LNHDA and SQIVND (reference sequence). V was trimmed by 11 bases and J by 1 base, leaving 11 bases between them. CDR3 protein: CALEGMNTGELFF. The DNA for the CDR3 is TGTGCCTTGGAGGGGATGAACACCGGGGAGCTGTTTTTT.

In regard to this clone: Other DNA variants within this sample encode the same CDR3. The genes are TRBV18 and TRBJ1-5; no reliable D call. The CDR3 is made up of 13 amino acids. V was trimmed by 3 bases and J by 3 bases, leaving 6 bases between them. Germline-derived CDR1 and CDR2 are KGHSH and LQKENI. The CDR3 DNA is TGTGCCAGCTCACCGGACTCCAATCAGCCCCAGCATTTT. Encoded protein: CASSPDSNQPQHF.

The genes are TRBV10-2 and TRBJ1-2, with 9 bases aligning to TRBD1. The CDR3 is 14 amino acids. Germline V gene data show CDR1 as WSHSY and CDR2 as SAAADI. After removal of 8 bases from V and 5 bases from J, the junction contained 9 bases not matched to a gene. Here the CDR3 DNA reads TGCGCCAGCTATGGACAGGGGTTAAATTATGGCTACACCTTC. Its protein product is CASYGQGLNYGYTF.

The chain combines TRBV7-3 with TRBJ2-2; D is uncertain. The CDR3 loop spans 13 amino acids. V lost 2 bases and J 2 bases, leaving 3 bases between the germline ends. CDR1 is SGHTA and CDR2 is FQGTGA in the germline V gene. CDR3 DNA: TGTGCCAGCAGCTTACATAACACCGGGGAGCTGTTTTTT. Translation gives CASSLHNTGELFF. The full variable domain, completed using reference TRBV7-3 and TRBJ2-2, is GAGVSQTPSNKVTEKGKYVELRCDPISGHTALYWYRQSLGQGPEFLIYFQGTGAADDSGLPNDRFFAVRPEGSVSTLKIQRTERGDSAVYLCASSLHNTGELFFGEGSRLTVL.

This sequence joins TRBV6-2 or TRBV6-3 and TRBJ2-7, with TRBD2 matching 8 bases. Germline CDR1 reads MNHEY; CDR2 reads SVGEGT. The CDR3 totals 15 residues. V lost 5 bases and J lost 2; bases outside the gene matches: 8. This CDR3 is CASSKPLAGAYEQYV. CDR3 in DNA: TGTGCCAGCAGTAAACCCCTAGCGGGTGCCTACGAGCAGTACGTC.

The V and J genes are TRBV9 and TRBJ2-1; D remains unclear. Germline-derived CDR1 and CDR2 are SGDLS and YYNGEE. CDR3 size: 12 residues. Trimming left V 4 bases short and J 8 bases short, with 10 bases between. CDR3 sequence: CASSPVGDEQFF. The CDR3, as DNA: TGTGCCAGCAGCCCCGTTGGGGATGAGCAGTTCTTC.

In this sample, this clone turned up a few times. The J gene is TRBJ1-4, the V gene TRBV11-2, with a weak D call TRBD1 (5 bases). This CDR3 is 14 amino acids long. V was trimmed by 5 bases and J by 0 bases, leaving 7 bases between them. Germline assignment: CDR1 SGHAT and CDR2 FQNNGV. The CDR3 sequence: CASSGGATNEKLFF. For the CDR3, the DNA is TGTGCCAGCAGCGGGGGGGCAACTAATGAAAAACTGTTTTTT.

In its sample, this clone was seen a few times. The gene calls are TRBV7-9 and TRBJ1-2, with D perhaps TRBD1 (5 bases). This CDR3 has 15 residues. The ends were cut back, 5 bases at V and 2 bases at J, with 15 bases in the middle. Germline CDR1 and CDR2: SEHNR and FQNEAQ (reference sequence). The CDR3 DNA reads TGTGCCAGCAGCCCCGAAGGGGCGCAGAACTATGGCTACACCTTC. As protein: CASSPEGAQNYGYTF.

The V gene is TRBV27, the J gene TRBJ2-6; D tentatively reads TRBD1 or TRBD2 (6 bases each). CDR1 is MNHEY, CDR2 SMNVEV, per germline (reference sequence). The CDR3 runs to 15 residues. Trimming took off 5 bases at V and 1 base at J, with 9 bases between the two ends. The CDR3 loop is CASSRGGSGANVLTF. CDR3 sequence (DNA): TGTGCCAGCAGTCGAGGGGGGTCTGGGGCCAACGTCCTGACTTTC.

The V and J genes are TRBV7-3 and TRBJ2-1; 10 bases map to TRBD2. The CDR3 is 15 amino acids. Trimming at V came to 3 bases and at J to 9 bases, leaving 8 bases not matched to a gene. The germline V gene encodes CDR1 SGHTA and CDR2 FQGTGA. In nucleotides, the CDR3 is TGTGCCAGCAGCTTTCAAGCGGGGGGGGGTGGTGAGCAGTTCTTC. Translating gives CASSFQAGGGGEQFF. The entire variable domain, with the rest obtained from reference TRBV7-3 and TRBJ2-1, is as follows: GAGVSQTPSNKVTEKGKYVELRCDPISGHTALYWYRQSLGQGPEFLIYFQGTGAADDSGLPNDRFFAVRPEGSVSTLKIQRTERGDSAVYLCASSFQAGGGGEQFFGPGTRLTVL.

This clone was seen once. Other DNA variants within this sample encode the same CDR3. V usage is TRBV24-1 and J usage is TRBJ1-5; D remains ambiguous. Trimming took off 4 bases at V and 2 bases at J, with 5 bases between the two ends. CDR1 and CDR2 from the germline V gene are KGHDR and SFDVKD. CDR3 size: 13 residues. CDR3: CATSEQGNQPQHF. As DNA, the CDR3 is TGTGCCACCAGTGAGCAGGGCAATCAGCCCCAGCATTTT.

The chain combines TRBV27 with TRBJ2-1; perhaps TRBD1 as D (6 bases). The germline V gene encodes CDR1 MNHEY and CDR2 SMNVEV (reference sequence). This CDR3 region has 15 residues. V lost 6 bases to trimming and J lost 4 bases, with 16 bases between them. Written as DNA, the CDR3 is TGTGCCAGCAGCCACCGGGACACGGTATACAATGAGCAGTTCTTC. This gives the protein CASSHRDTVYNEQFF.

This clone was seen a few times. The chain employs TRBV5-1 and TRBJ2-1, with TRBD2 matching over 10 bases. Trimming at V came to 3 bases and at J to 1 base, leaving 13 bases not matched to a gene. CDR3 length: 19 amino acids. Germline V gene data show CDR1 as SGHRS and CDR2 as YFSETQ. CDR3 protein: CASSSQGVAGGRSYNEQFF. CDR3 sequence (DNA): TGCGCCAGCAGCTCCCAGGGTGTAGCGGGGGGCCGTTCCTACAATGAGCAGTTCTTC.

The V call is TRBV5-1, the J call TRBJ2-5; TRBD2 aligns across 10 bases. The CDR3 contains 14 residues. After removal of 2 bases from V and 3 bases from J, the junction contained 1 base not matched to a gene. The V gene's germline CDR1 is SGHRS and CDR2 YFSETQ. This CDR3 is CASSLTSGEETQYF. CDR3 sequence (DNA): TGCGCCAGCAGCTTAACTAGCGGGGAAGAGACCCAGTACTTC.

J is TRBJ2-5 and V is TRBV28; D not resolved. This CDR3 is built from 15 residues. Germline V gene sequence: CDR1 MDHEN, CDR2 SYDVKM. The V end was cut by 3 bases, the J end by 5 bases, with 16 bases between. This chain's CDR3 is CASSFLDGTGETQYF. The CDR3 coding sequence is TGTGCCAGCAGTTTTTTGGACGGCACCGGGGAGACCCAGTACTTC. The complete variable domain, with remaining parts taken from reference TRBV28 and TRBJ2-5, reads DVKVTQSSRYLVKRTGEKVFLECVQDMDHENMFWYRQDPGLGLRLIYFSYDVKMKEKGDIPEGYSVSREKKERFSLILESASTNQTSMYLCASSFLDGTGETQYFGPGTRLLVL.

The V gene is TRBV3-1 (or the pseudogene TRBV3-2), the J gene TRBJ1-5, with 9 positions matching TRBD1. J lost 7 bases, V lost 3 bases, and 7 bases had no gene match. The CDR3 is made up of 15 amino acids. Germline V gene sequence: CDR1 LGHDT, CDR2 YNNKEL (reference sequence). This CDR3 is CASSQGWTGAQPQHF. The CDR3 coding sequence is TGTGCCAGCAGCCAGGGCTGGACAGGGGCCCAGCCCCAGCATTTT.

The chain carries TRBV12-2 and TRBJ2-7. TRBV12-2 is a known pseudogene. The CDR3 contains 11 residues. CDR3 sequence: CASRLGNEQYV. DNA for the CDR3: TGTGCAAGTCGCTTAGGGAACGAGCAGTACGTC.

The J gene is TRBJ1-6, the V gene TRBV30, with 9 bases aligning to TRBD1. The CDR3 is made up of 19 amino acids. The germline CDR1 and CDR2 sequences are GTSNPN and SVGIG (reference sequence). The V segment lost 3 bases and the J segment 8 bases; nucleotides outside the gene matches: 20. The CDR3 loop reads CAWSPQITLGQGLDSPLHF. CDR3 DNA sequence: TGTGCCTGGAGCCCGCAAATTACTTTAGGACAGGGGTTGGATTCACCCCTCCACTTT.

The sample holds one count of this clone. The chain links TRBV6-5 to TRBJ1-5; 9 bases match TRBD1. With 5 bases clipped from V and 6 bases from J, the junction kept 8 bases outside the gene matches. The germline V gene has CDR1 MNHEY and CDR2 SVGAGI. This CDR3 is 15 amino acids long. CDR3 DNA: TGTGCCAGCAGTACAGGGGGCGCGGCGGCTCAGCCCCAGCATTTT. Protein: CASSTGGAAAQPQHF.

V gene TRBV6-5 combines with J gene TRBJ1-6, with no clear D. This CDR3 has 16 residues. With 0 bases removed from V and 10 bases from J, the gap between germline ends came to 16 bases. Germline assignment: CDR1 MNHEY and CDR2 SVGAGI. CDR3 nucleotide sequence: TGTGCCAGCAGTTACTCGATGTCGAGGGTTTCGTCACCCCTCCACTTT. It yields the protein CASSYSMSRVSSPLHF.

In its sample, this clone was seen a few times. The chain uses TRBV7-2 and TRBJ2-1; D unclear. The CDR3 length is 14 residues. The germline V gene has CDR1 SGHTA and CDR2 FQGNSA. V dropped 0 bases and J dropped 5 bases, with 8 bases sitting between them. CDR3 in DNA: TGTGCCAGCAGCTTAGCACTGTATAACAATGAGCAGTTCTTC. It translates to CASSLALYNNEQFF. The entire variable domain, with the rest obtained from reference TRBV7-2 and TRBJ2-1, is as follows: GAGVSQSPSNKVTEKGKDVELRCDPISGHTALYWYRQSLGQGLEFLIYFQGNSAPDKSGLPSDRFSAERTGGSVSTLTIQRTQQEDSAVYLCASSLALYNNEQFFGPGTRLTVL.

The J gene is TRBJ1-1, the V gene TRBV4-1; D is perhaps TRBD1 (5 bases). This CDR3 has 17 residues. V lost 0 bases and J lost 5, with 19 bases in between. Germline values: CDR1 MGHRA, CDR2 YSYEKL. The CDR3 DNA reads as TGCGCCAGCAGCCAAGATTTAAAGGGACTGTTAGGAACTGAAGCTTTCTTT. This encodes CASSQDLKGLLGTEAFF.

The V and J genes are TRBV28 and TRBJ2-3; tentatively, D is TRBD1 (5 bases). Germline CDR1 reads MDHEN; CDR2 reads SYDVKM. CDR3 length: 14 amino acids. Trimming removed 3 bases from V and 1 base from J, with 8 bases in between. CDR3 sequence (DNA): TGTGCCAGCAGTTTCTTACAGGGCACAGATACGCAGTATTTT. This sequence encodes CASSFLQGTDTQYF.

The chain is built from TRBV2 and TRBJ1-1; perhaps TRBD1 as D (6 bases). The length of the CDR3 is 15 residues. The ends were cut back, 6 bases at V and 4 bases at J, with 18 bases in the middle. Germline assignment: CDR1 SNHLY and CDR2 FYNNEI. Here the CDR3 reads CASRVQGSPFTEAFF. For the CDR3, the DNA is TGTGCCAGCAGGGTCCAGGGGAGTCCGTTCACTGAAGCTTTCTTT.

V is TRBV15 and J is TRBJ1-5; D gene unclear. This CDR3 region has 15 residues. V was shortened by 9 bases and J by 6 bases, with 21 bases between the two germline ends. The germline CDR1 and CDR2 sequences are LNHNV and YYDKDF (reference sequence). The chain's CDR3 is CATNAGSLRVQPQHF. CDR3 DNA: TGTGCCACTAATGCCGGGTCCCTTCGAGTTCAGCCCCAGCATTTT.